The 27 T cell receptor beta chains presented below share a single source sample, sequenced in a study of blood T cell repertoires in COVID-19. Clones were read by immunoSEQ multiplex PCR, and TCRdb kept only the in-frame ones, dropping some. This sample has under 250,000 clones, with around 88% found just once. The material sequenced was peripheral blood. The receptors were sampled from a woman in her thirties with COVID-19, enrolled during active disease.

The chain combines TRBV15 with TRBJ1-5; 7 nucleotides line up with TRBD1. V gave up 3 bases and J gave up 5 bases; unmatched junction bases: 7. This CDR3 contains 15 residues. Germline V CDR1 and CDR2: LNHNV, YYDKDF (reference sequence). This CDR3 is CATSRTRQGDQPQHF. Here the CDR3 DNA reads TGTGCCACCAGCAGGACTCGACAGGGCGATCAGCCCCAGCATTTT.

This clone was recorded many times. The gene calls are TRBV4-3 and TRBJ2-2; 7 nucleotides line up with TRBD1. Germline V gene sequence: CDR1 LGHNA, CDR2 YSLEER. CDR3 length: 18 amino acids. The junction had 11 bases not matched to a gene; V was cut back by 0 bases and J by 4 bases. CDR3 nucleotides: TGCGCCAGCAGCCAAGAGCGGTCCGGGGACAGACCCACCGGGGAGCTGTTTTTT. The encoded protein is CASSQERSGDRPTGELFF.

This clone showed up just a few times. The V gene is TRBV6-5, the J gene TRBJ1-1; 9 bases line up with TRBD1. The CDR3 runs to 14 residues. J was trimmed by 5 bases and V by 4 bases; bases with no gene match: 5. Per the germline V gene, CDR1 is MNHEY and CDR2 is SVGAGI. The CDR3 nucleotides are TGTGCCAGCAGTTGGGGACAGGGAGGAACTGAAGCTTTCTTT. This translates into CASSWGQGGTEAFF.

V is TRBV7-2 and J is TRBJ2-5; tentatively, D is TRBD2 (6 bases). The V gene's germline CDR1 is SGHTA and CDR2 FQGNSA. CDR3 length: 14 residues. V was pared by 5 bases and J by 5 bases, with 15 bases between. In DNA form, the CDR3 reads TGTGCCAGCAGCCAAGGGGACTCTGGGGAGACCCAGTACTTC. It is translated as CASSQGDSGETQYF.

The V and J genes are TRBV28 and TRBJ1-3, with D possibly matching TRBD1 (5 bases). This CDR3 region has 14 residues. The germline V gene encodes CDR1 MDHEN and CDR2 SYDVKM. Deletions cut 6 bases from V and 4 bases from J, with 13 bases between. The CDR3 DNA is TGTGCCAGCAGGACGACAGCGCCAGGAAACACCATATATTTT. As protein: CASRTTAPGNTIYF.

The chain couples TRBV19 to TRBJ1-4; the D gene is possibly TRBD1 (5 bases). V dropped 3 bases and J dropped 0 bases, with 11 bases sitting between them. CDR3 length: 16 residues. Germline CDR1 and CDR2: LNHDA and SQIVND (reference sequence). CDR3 nucleotide sequence: TGTGCCAGTAGTATTGGTTCAGGGACAACTAATGAAAAACTGTTTTTT. Translated, it gives CASSIGSGTTNEKLFF.

This clone has only one observation. This rearrangement joins TRBV6-2 or TRBV6-3 to TRBJ1-1; D remains unclear. Trimming shortened V by 0 bases and J by 8 bases, and 10 bases separated the two germline ends. CDR1 and CDR2 (germline): MNHEY, SVGEGT. CDR3 length equals 13 residues. In nucleotides, the CDR3 is TGTGCCAGCAGTTACTCCCCGGTCATGGAAGCTTTCTTT. Amino acids: CASSYSPVMEAFF.

The chain employs TRBV18 and TRBJ1-4; 8 nucleotides line up with TRBD1. After removal of 0 bases from V and 0 bases from J, the junction contained 9 bases not matched to a gene. Germline CDR1 KGHSH, CDR2 LQKENI. This CDR3 has 19 residues. CDR3 in amino acids: CASSPPQTGVITTNEKLFF. In nucleotides, the CDR3 is TGTGCCAGCTCACCACCCCAGACAGGGGTTATAACAACTAATGAAAAACTGTTTTTT. Full variable domain (missing parts from reference TRBV18 and TRBJ1-4): NAGVMQNPRHLVRRRGQEARLRCSPMKGHSHVYWYRQLPEEGLKFMVYLQKENIIDESGMPKERFSAEFPKEGPSILRIQQVVRGDSAAYFCASSPPQTGVITTNEKLFFGSGTQLSVL.

V is TRBV3-1 (or the pseudogene TRBV3-2) and J is TRBJ2-5, with 13 bases lining up with TRBD2. Germline V gene data show CDR1 as LGHDT and CDR2 as YNNKEL (reference sequence). The CDR3 loop spans 17 amino acids. V was clipped by 7 bases and J by 5 bases; unmatched bases: 13. The CDR3 DNA is TGTGCCAGCACTTCACGTGGACTAGCGGGGGAGGGGGAGACCCAGTACTTC. This encodes CASTSRGLAGEGETQYF.

The V gene is TRBV4-3, the J gene TRBJ2-5; D may be TRBD1 (5 bases). V gave up 0 bases and J gave up 4 bases, with 12 bases separating them. Looked up from germline, CDR1 is LGHNA and CDR2 is YSLEER. The CDR3 extends over 15 amino acids. The CDR3: CASSQEIGVGETQYF. In nucleotides, the CDR3 is TGCGCCAGCAGCCAAGAAATAGGGGTTGGAGAGACCCAGTACTTC.

This clone was recorded once. The chain is built from TRBV7-9 and TRBJ2-2; D unclear. Germline CDR1 reads SEHNR; CDR2 reads FQNEAQ (reference sequence). The V end lost 5 bases, the J end lost 2 bases, and 3 bases lay between the germline ends. The CDR3 sequence is 12 residues long. The CDR3 spells CASSLNTGELFF. The CDR3 DNA sequence: TGTGCCAGCAGCCTTAACACCGGGGAGCTGTTTTTT.

The CDR3 reads CASSLGRGSHYTF. DNA for the CDR3: TGTGCCAGCAGTTTGGGCAGGGGCTCCCATTACACCTTC. V is TRBV12-3 or TRBV12-4 and J is TRBJ1-2, with D tentatively TRBD1 (6 bases). The CDR3 consists of 13 residues. The V and J ends lost 3 bases and 11 bases respectively, with 16 bases between them.

The CDR3 DNA is TGTGCCAGCAACCCGGACGGGGGCAATCAGCCCCAGCATTTT. It yields the protein CASNPDGGNQPQHF. V gene TRBV6-5 combines with J gene TRBJ1-5, with no clear D. This CDR3 has 14 amino acids. The germline V gene encodes CDR1 MNHEY and CDR2 SVGAGI. Trimming left V 7 bases short and J 2 bases short, with 12 bases between.

The gene calls are TRBV6-5 and TRBJ2-2; possibly TRBD1 for D (5 bases). The CDR3 extends over 15 amino acids. V lost 2 bases and J lost 11, with 18 bases in between. Per the germline V gene, CDR1 is MNHEY and CDR2 is SVGAGI. The CDR3 region has the DNA TGTGCCAGCAGTTACAATAGACAGAGAGTCGGCGAGCTGTTTTTT. Amino acids: CASSYNRQRVGELFF.

V and J are TRBV2 and TRBJ2-2; no firm D call. V lost 2 bases to trimming and J lost 2 bases, with 9 bases between them. Germline CDR1 reads SNHLY; CDR2 reads FYNNEI. The CDR3 totals 15 residues. The CDR3 spells CASSEYVGNTGELFF. In nucleotides, the CDR3 is TGTGCCAGCAGTGAATATGTCGGTAACACCGGGGAGCTGTTTTTT.

This chain links TRBV7-2 with TRBJ2-7; the D gene is possibly TRBD2 (6 bases). Between the trimmed V and J ends, which lost 0 bases and 8 bases, there was a span of 14 bases. CDR1 is SGHTA, CDR2 FQGNSA, per germline. This CDR3 is 14 amino acids long. CDR3 region: CASSLARDSAQQYV. The CDR3 nucleotides are TGTGCCAGCAGCTTAGCCCGGGACTCCGCCCAGCAGTACGTC.

V usage is TRBV6-5 and J usage is TRBJ1-6, with D tentatively TRBD1 (6 bases). CDR3 size: 14 residues. V was cut by 5 bases and J by 11 bases, with 16 bases left in between. The germline CDR1 and CDR2 sequences are MNHEY and SVGAGI. Here the CDR3 DNA reads TGTGCCAGCAGTCAACAGGGAAGTAGGGCACCCCTCCACTTT. It is translated as CASSQQGSRAPLHF.

The count of this clone is one. This chain uses TRBV6-1 with TRBJ2-7; D is uncertain. Germline-derived CDR1 and CDR2 are MNHNS and SASEGT. Deletions cut 1 base from V and 1 base from J, with 11 bases between. The CDR3 runs to 15 residues. CDR3 nucleotide sequence: TGTGCCAGCAGTGAAGACAACCCCTCGTCCTACGAGCAGTACGTC. Translating gives CASSEDNPSSYEQYV.

The chain is built from TRBV3-1 (or the pseudogene TRBV3-2) and TRBJ2-1, with D unresolved. Germline V gene data show CDR1 as LGHDT and CDR2 as YNNKEL (reference sequence). V shed 4 bases and J shed 8 bases, with 12 bases lying between them. This CDR3 spans 13 amino acids. The CDR3 loop reads CASSRPTRDEQFF. As DNA, the CDR3 is TGTGCCAGCAGCCGTCCCACCCGGGATGAGCAGTTCTTC.

The gene calls are TRBV5-1 and TRBJ2-7; D call uncertain. The CDR3 is 16 amino acids. Per germline, CDR1 SGHRS and CDR2 YFSETQ. Trimming cost V 3 bases and J 5 bases, with 21 bases left between them. The CDR3 region has the DNA TGCGCCAGCAGCTCGAATTCGATAGCAGCGAAGGACGAGCAGTACGTC. Protein: CASSSNSIAAKDEQYV.

The chain employs TRBV5-1 and TRBJ2-1, with no clear D. V shed 1 base and J shed 0 bases, with 11 bases lying between them. CDR1 and CDR2 from the germline V gene are SGHRS and YFSETQ. CDR3 length: 16 amino acids. The CDR3, as DNA: TGCGCCAGCAGCTTGACAGACCGAAACTCCTACAATGAGCAGTTCTTC. This translates into CASSLTDRNSYNEQFF.

J is TRBJ2-3 and V is TRBV21-1; the D call TRBD1 from the table was never checked on the DNA. TRBV21-1 is a recognized pseudogene. CDR3 size: 18 residues. The CDR3 nucleotides read TGTGCCAGCAGCATTTGTCGACTTCAGGGGGCCCCCGCAGATACGCAGTATTTT. Protein: CASSICRLQGAPADTQYF.

This clone showed up just once. The rearrangement links TRBV2 to TRBJ1-2; tentative D call: TRBD1 (6 bases). CDR1 and CDR2 (germline): SNHLY, FYNNEI. The CDR3 totals 12 residues. Trimming pared 5 bases from V and 8 bases from J, leaving 12 bases between. CDR3 protein: CASSPQGMGYTF. The DNA for the CDR3 is TGTGCCAGCAGTCCTCAGGGGATGGGCTACACCTTC.

The chain carries TRBV5-1 and TRBJ1-1; D call uncertain. The CDR3 extends over 16 amino acids. V dropped 3 bases and J dropped 3 bases, with 18 bases sitting between them. The germline CDR1 and CDR2 sequences are SGHRS and YFSETQ. CDR3 sequence reads: CASSYRTGWRDTEAFF. CDR3 sequence (DNA): TGCGCCAGCAGCTATCGGACGGGGTGGCGGGACACTGAAGCTTTCTTT.

J is TRBJ2-5 and V is TRBV12-2; TRBD2 was called by the table and not checked on the DNA. TRBV12-2 corresponds to a pseudogene. The CDR3 runs 14 residues. In nucleotides, the CDR3 is TGTGCAAGTCGGGAAGGGAGGGCCCGGGAGACCCAGTACTTC. The encoded protein is CASREGRARETQYF.

The chain couples TRBV19 to TRBJ2-6; TRBD1 agrees at 8 bases. This CDR3 has 17 amino acids. Germline CDR1 LNHDA, CDR2 SQIVND (reference sequence). V shed 4 bases, J shed 0 bases, and the junction held 5 bases outside the gene matches. In nucleotides, the CDR3 is TGTGCCAGTAGTACCGGGACAGGTCCCTCTGGGGCCAACGTCCTGACTTTC. It is translated as CASSTGTGPSGANVLTF.

This chain joins TRBV12-2 and TRBJ2-4; the table's D call, TRBD2, was not checked against the DNA. TRBV12-2 is listed as a pseudogene. The CDR3 is 20 amino acids. This CDR3 reads CASRLDRPRGGIEVKNIQYF. DNA for the CDR3: TGTGCAAGTCGCTTAGACCGCCCTAGGGGGGGAATTGAGGTCAAAAACATTCAGTACTTC.